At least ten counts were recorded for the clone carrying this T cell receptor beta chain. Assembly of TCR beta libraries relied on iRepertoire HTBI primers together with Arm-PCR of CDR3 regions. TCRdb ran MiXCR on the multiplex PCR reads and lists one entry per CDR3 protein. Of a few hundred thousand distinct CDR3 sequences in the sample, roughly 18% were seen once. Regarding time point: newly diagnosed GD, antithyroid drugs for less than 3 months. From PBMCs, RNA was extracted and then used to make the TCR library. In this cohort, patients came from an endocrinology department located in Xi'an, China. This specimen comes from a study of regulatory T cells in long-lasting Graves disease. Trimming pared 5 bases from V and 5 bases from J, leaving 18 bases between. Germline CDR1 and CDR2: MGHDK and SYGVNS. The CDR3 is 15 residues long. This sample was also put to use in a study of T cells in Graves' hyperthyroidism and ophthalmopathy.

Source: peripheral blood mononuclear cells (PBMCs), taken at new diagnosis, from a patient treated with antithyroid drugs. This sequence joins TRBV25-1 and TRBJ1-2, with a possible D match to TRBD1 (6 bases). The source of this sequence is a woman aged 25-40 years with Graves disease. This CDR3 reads CASSQTGQRAYGYTF. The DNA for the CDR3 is TGTGCCAGCAGTCAGACCGGACAGCGAGCTTATGGCTACACCTTC.